A selection of T cell receptor beta chains follows, all from one sample in a study of blood T cells in healthy people across ages. From the 5' RACE reads, TCRdb called clonotypes with MiXCR, one entry per CDR3 protein. The data contain hundreds of thousands of distinct CDR3 sequences, 25% of them singletons. These data were also reused for a study on T cells of mothers and their children.

The sample taken for sequencing was blood. The receptors originated from a boy aged 10-17 years in good health. The CDR3 runs from the conserved cysteine through the conserved F or W. Each record gives: V gene, CDR3 protein.

TRBV28 CASSGPGLAVEDEQFF
TRBV29-1 CSVGLREEDGYTF
TRBV5-5 CASSRSGTGVNIQYF
TRBV7-9 CASRGLAGVGELFF
TRBV18 CASTISGHTGELFF
TRBV7-9 CASIRLAGTNEQFF
TRBV6-1 CASKGVGTPYYEQYF
TRBV7-9 CANSSWRTEETQYF
TRBV4-3 CASSQDHLAVPDEQFF
TRBV7-9 CASRPGDSKETQYF
TRBV6-5 CASSSSGVSRETQYF
TRBV12-3/TRBV12-4 CASSLVAGPTDTQYF
TRBV7-9 CASSNYKEETQYF
TRBV5-1 CASSLAPGSGSYEQYF
TRBV9 CASSVGGTDTDTQYF
TRBV7-2 CASSSLGTGHIGYTF
TRBV6-1 CASRQRDISSYNEQFF
TRBV9 CASSPGGRATNEKLFF
TRBV6-5 CASSYSDRVGGNQPQHF
TRBV12-5 CASGLPLERATGELFF
TRBV27 CASSLSGLGGPDTQYF
TRBV20-1 CSALLGSTDTQYF
TRBV9 CASSVGAGENYGYTF
TRBV20-1 CSAREARVVYNEQFF
TRBV5-4 CASSSRGREQYF
TRBV3-1 CASSQPRTGHNTIYF
TRBV27 CASSVQLAGGYNEQFF
TRBV4-1 CASSQVTGPPTLVQTQYF
TRBV5-5 CASSMTAGGWTGYTF
TRBV6-2/TRBV6-3 CASSYMRQLNYEQYF
TRBV20-1 CSASLGGRAGDEQFF
TRBV7-6 CASSSSGISVTDTQYF
TRBV5-1 CASSSFRDRGSYEQYF
TRBV28 CASSLGYRASNQPQHF
TRBV28 CASSFPPQGAYNEQFF
TRBV6-1 CASSEARGSGNTIYF
TRBV5-5 CASSPTSVYAGELFF
TRBV12-5 CASGLVQKMEGTRSYEQYF
TRBV18 CASSPKGGGPDTRYF
TRBV11-2 CASSSGDGLAGYNEQFF
TRBV12-3/TRBV12-4 CASAQVDTQYF
TRBV12-3/TRBV12-4 CASGDSWRGEETQYF
TRBV29-1 CSITGGRENTEAFF
TRBV12-3/TRBV12-4 CASSSHRWGSTDTQYF
TRBV2 CASRAGGSYNEQFF
TRBV7-3 CASQGQPNSPLHF
TRBV7-2 CASSQTGGGSNTQYF
TRBV5-6 CASGDSRQETQYF
TRBV4-1 CASSQDRGRLGYINEQFF
TRBV7-6 CASSYMGQSAEAFF
TRBV4-3 CASSQDRTHTEAFF